One and the same sample provided the 17 T cell receptor beta chains below, sequenced in a study of cytomegalovirus exposure and HLA in healthy donors. Amplification used 60 Vbeta primers and 13 Jbeta primers. Generated by immunoSEQ multiplex PCR, the TCRdb table keeps only in-frame clones and is missing some. The data hold 200,000 or so clones, with 70% to 80% observed a single time. The sample was PBMCs. The receptors shown here come from a man between 35 and 55 years old in good health and CMV-seronegative.

The rearrangement joins TRBV30 to TRBJ2-7; 7 nucleotides agree with TRBD2. Germline CDR1 and CDR2: GTSNPN and SVGIG (reference sequence). V lost 0 bases and J lost 4; bases outside the gene matches: 6. CDR3 size: 14 residues. CDR3 amino acids: CAWSVGLAVYEQYF. DNA for the CDR3: TGTGCCTGGAGTGTAGGCCTAGCGGTGTACGAGCAGTACTTC.

The chain couples TRBV9 to TRBJ1-4; no clear D. Germline CDR1 reads SGDLS; CDR2 reads YYNGEE. Trimming took off 4 bases at V and 8 bases at J, with 21 bases between the two ends. The CDR3 has 16 residues. The CDR3 protein is CASSKGGGRAQEKLFF. In DNA form, the CDR3 reads TGTGCCAGCAGCAAAGGAGGAGGCCGAGCCCAAGAAAAACTGTTTTTT.

The chain uses TRBV5-4 and TRBJ1-2; the D gene is possibly TRBD1 (6 bases). Trimming cost V 4 bases and J 4 bases, with 17 bases left between them. Per germline, CDR1 SGHNT and CDR2 YYREEE (reference sequence). The CDR3 runs 15 residues. Here the CDR3 reads CASSLRGGAFYGYTF. The CDR3 DNA reads TGTGCCAGCAGCCTTAGGGGGGGGGCGTTCTATGGCTACACCTTC.

This clone was seen a few times. The chain is built from TRBV19 and TRBJ2-7; D is ambiguous. CDR3 size: 13 residues. The V and J ends lost 9 bases and 1 base respectively, with 13 bases between them. Germline V gene lookup returns CDR1 LNHDA and CDR2 SQIVND (reference sequence). The CDR3 region has the DNA TGTGCCAGCTCGACCCAGGTATCCTACGAGCAGTACTTC. The encoded protein is CASSTQVSYEQYF. Together with reference TRBV19 and TRBJ2-7, the CDR3 gives the full variable domain: DGGITQSPKYLFRKEGQNVTLSCEQNLNHDAMYWYRQDPGQGLRLIYYSQIVNDFQKGDIAEGYSVSREKKESFPLTVTSAQKNPTAFYLCASSTQVSYEQYFGPGTRLTVT.

The chain employs TRBV10-1 and TRBJ2-1; TRBD2 matches 10 bases. CDR3 length: 16 amino acids. Trimming took 2 bases from V and 4 from J; bases not matched to a gene: 5. Germline V CDR1 and CDR2: WNHNN, SYGVQD (reference sequence). The CDR3 nucleotides are TGCGCCAGCAGTGAGGCTAGCGGGAGCCCTTACAATGAGCAGTTCTTC. This encodes CASSEASGSPYNEQFF.

This clone was found a few times. At one boundary the junction diverges from the germline segment, which might be a read error. This sequence joins TRBV7-9 and TRBJ2-3, with 10 positions matching TRBD2. CDR3 length: 18 amino acids. Germline V gene sequence: CDR1 SEHNR, CDR2 FQNEAQ (reference sequence). Here the CDR3 DNA reads TGTTCCAGCAGCTTACCCCCTAGACTAGCGGGTCGAACAGATACGCAGTATTTT. This sequence encodes CSSSLPPRLAGRTDTQYF. The full variable domain, its missing parts supplied by reference TRBV7-9 and TRBJ2-3, is DTGVSQNPRHKITKRGQNVTFRCDPISEHNRLYWYRQTLGQGPEFLTYFQNEAQLEKSRLLSDRFSAERPKGSFSTLEIQRTEQGDSAMYLCSSSLPPRLAGRTDTQYFGPGTRLTVL.

The chain couples TRBV19 to TRBJ1-2; 12 nucleotides line up with TRBD1. Germline trimming cut 7 bases from V and 5 bases from J; bases unmatched to any gene: 8. The CDR3 totals 15 residues. Germline CDR1 reads LNHDA; CDR2 reads SQIVND (reference sequence). CDR3 sequence (DNA): TGTGCCAGTACGGGGACAGGGGGCTTACTTTATGGCTACACCTTC. Protein sequence: CASTGTGGLLYGYTF.

The V call is TRBV30, the J call TRBJ1-5; D not resolved. The CDR3 contains 14 residues. Germline V CDR1 and CDR2: GTSNPN, SVGIG (reference sequence). Trimming shortened V by 0 bases and J by 4 bases, and 10 bases separated the two germline ends. The CDR3 loop reads CAWSVLGVNQPQHF. CDR3 sequence (DNA): TGTGCCTGGAGTGTACTCGGGGTGAATCAGCCCCAGCATTTT.

The V gene is TRBV5-6, the J gene TRBJ2-7, with D possibly TRBD1 on 6 matching bases. V lost 2 bases and J lost 3, with 12 bases in between. CDR3 size: 14 residues. CDR1 SGHDT and CDR2 YYEEEE come from the germline V gene. DNA for the CDR3: TGTGCCAGCAGCTTCCTGTACAGGGACTACGAGCAGTACTTC. This translates into CASSFLYRDYEQYF.

The V call is TRBV28, the J call TRBJ1-4; no reliable D call. CDR3 length: 12 residues. Trimming removed 5 bases from V and 8 bases from J, with 9 bases in between. Germline V CDR1 and CDR2: MDHEN, SYDVKM. The CDR3 here is CASSQRVEKLFF. The CDR3, as DNA: TGTGCCAGCAGTCAGAGGGTCGAAAAACTGTTTTTT.

The chain links TRBV28 to TRBJ1-2; D might be TRBD1 (5 bases). The CDR3 loop spans 14 amino acids. Germline V lookup: CDR1 MDHEN, CDR2 SYDVKM. The V and J ends lost 5 bases and 8 bases respectively, with 18 bases between them. The CDR3 nucleotides are TGTGCCAGCAGTCCGTCAGGGTGGAGGGAAGGCTACACCTTC. Amino acid sequence: CASSPSGWREGYTF.

This chain uses TRBV4-2 with TRBJ2-2, with D unresolved. CDR1 is LGHNA, CDR2 YNFKEQ, per germline. The germline V and J ends were trimmed by 0 bases and 6 bases, with 11 bases remaining between them. The CDR3 is 15 residues long. In DNA form, the CDR3 reads TGTGCCAGCAGCCAAGATCTCCAGATGCCCGGGGAGCTGTTTTTT. Amino acids: CASSQDLQMPGELFF.

The chain is built from TRBV5-8 and TRBJ1-5; D might be TRBD1 (6 bases). This CDR3 has 15 amino acids. Germline CDR1 and CDR2: SGHTS and YDEGEE. V shed 2 bases and J shed 2 bases, with 11 bases lying between them. The CDR3: CASSLGGIGNQPQHF. DNA for the CDR3: TGTGCCAGCAGCTTAGGGGGAATCGGCAATCAGCCCCAGCATTTT.

The chain joins TRBV7-8 to TRBJ2-3; 7 nucleotides agree with TRBD1. The CDR3 extends over 17 amino acids. With 5 bases clipped from V and 3 bases from J, the junction kept 14 bases outside the gene matches. Germline V gene data show CDR1 as SGHVS and CDR2 as FQNEAQ. In DNA, the CDR3 is TGTGCCAGCAGCCCCCGCCCGACAGGGATGCGGACAGATACGCAGTATTTT. Protein product: CASSPRPTGMRTDTQYF.

V and J are TRBV14 and TRBJ2-5, with D tentatively TRBD1 (6 bases). Trimming took 3 bases from V and 1 from J, leaving 12 bases between them. This CDR3 spans 15 amino acids. The germline gives CDR1 SGHDN, CDR2 FVKESK. The CDR3 sequence is CASSHTGNLQETQYF. Here the CDR3 DNA reads TGTGCCAGCAGCCACACAGGGAATCTCCAAGAGACCCAGTACTTC.

This chain joins TRBV7-9 and TRBJ2-1; tentative D call: TRBD2 (6 bases). V was clipped by 5 bases and J by 9 bases, with 14 bases between them. The CDR3 sequence is 13 residues long. Germline CDR1 is SEHNR and CDR2 is FQNEAQ (reference sequence). CDR3 sequence reads: CASSARLDGEQFF. CDR3 in DNA: TGTGCCAGCAGCGCCCGACTAGATGGTGAGCAGTTCTTC.

The chain joins TRBV11-2 to TRBJ2-2, with a possible D match to TRBD2 (5 bases). CDR1 is SGHAT, CDR2 FQNNGV, per germline. This CDR3 spans 13 amino acids. Trimming stripped 4 bases from V and 6 bases from J, with 9 bases between. CDR3 amino acids: CASSSGESGELFF. In DNA form, the CDR3 reads TGTGCCAGCAGCTCCGGGGAGTCCGGGGAGCTGTTTTTT. Supplemented by reference TRBV11-2 and TRBJ2-2, the full variable domain reads EAGVAQSPRYKIIEKRQSVAFWCNPISGHATLYWYQQILGQGPKLLIQFQNNGVVDDSQLPKDRFSAERLKGVDSTLKIQPAKLEDSAVYLCASSSGESGELFFGEGSRLTVL.